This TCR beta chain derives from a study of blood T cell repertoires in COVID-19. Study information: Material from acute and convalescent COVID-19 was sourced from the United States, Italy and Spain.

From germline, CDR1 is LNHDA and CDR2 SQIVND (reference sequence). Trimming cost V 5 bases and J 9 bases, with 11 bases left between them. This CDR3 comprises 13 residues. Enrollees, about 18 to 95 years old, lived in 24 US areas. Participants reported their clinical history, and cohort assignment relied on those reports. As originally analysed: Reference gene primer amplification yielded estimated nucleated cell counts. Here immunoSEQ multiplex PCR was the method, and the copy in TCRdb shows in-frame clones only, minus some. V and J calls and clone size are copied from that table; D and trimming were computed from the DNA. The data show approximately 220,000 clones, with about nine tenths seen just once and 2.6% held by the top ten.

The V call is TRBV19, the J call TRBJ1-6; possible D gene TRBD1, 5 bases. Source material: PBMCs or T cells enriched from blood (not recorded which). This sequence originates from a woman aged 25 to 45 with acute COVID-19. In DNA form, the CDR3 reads TGTGCCAGTAGTCAGGGAACTGGTTCACCCCTCCACTTT. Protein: CASSQGTGSPLHF. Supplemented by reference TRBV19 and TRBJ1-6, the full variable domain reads DGGITQSPKYLFRKEGQNVTLSCEQNLNHDAMYWYRQDPGQGLRLIYYSQIVNDFQKGDIAEGYSVSREKKESFPLTVTSAQKNPTAFYLCASSQGTGSPLHFGNGTRLTVT.